The 17 T cell receptor beta chains below all came from one sample that was sequenced in a study of cytomegalovirus exposure and HLA in healthy donors. Clones were sequenced by immunoSEQ multiplex PCR, and TCRdb holds only the in-frame ones, with some missing. Of about 160,000 clones detected, about 96% appear once; the ten largest clones hold around 0.9%. Sequences were obtained from PBMCs. Every receptor here comes from a woman under 30 in good health and CMV-seronegative.

The chain carries TRBV6-5 and TRBJ2-7; D gene uncertain. The V end lost 2 bases, the J end lost 5 bases, and 7 bases lay between the germline ends. This CDR3 has 12 amino acids. Germline CDR1 reads MNHEY; CDR2 reads SVGAGI. The CDR3 DNA reads as TGTGCCAGCAGTTACGTATATGACGAGCAGTACTTC. Translating it yields CASSYVYDEQYF.

The gene calls are TRBV7-2 and TRBJ2-7; 13 nucleotides line up with TRBD2. Germline assignment: CDR1 SGHTA and CDR2 FQGNSA. The CDR3 sequence is 16 residues long. J lost 5 bases, V lost 1 base, and 5 bases had no gene match. The CDR3 loop is CASSLVGTSGVNEQYF. CDR3 in DNA: TGTGCCAGCAGCTTAGTCGGGACTAGCGGGGTCAACGAGCAGTACTTC.

The rearrangement links TRBV7-2 to TRBJ2-7; D perhaps matches TRBD2 (7 bases). From germline, CDR1 is SGHTA and CDR2 FQGNSA. The ends were cut back, 5 bases at V and 0 bases at J, with 17 bases in the middle. The CDR3 is 16 amino acids. The DNA of the CDR3 is TGTGCCAGCAGCGTGAAGGGGGGGACTCACTCCTACGAGCAGTACTTC. Residues: CASSVKGGTHSYEQYF.

The chain's CDR3 is CASSPWRDPHEQYF. The CDR3 DNA sequence: TGTGCCAGCTCCCCCTGGAGGGACCCGCACGAGCAGTACTTC. The V and J genes are TRBV18 and TRBJ2-7; maybe TRBD2 (6 bases). V was cut by 6 bases and J by 5 bases, with 17 bases left in between. This CDR3 is 14 amino acids long. The germline CDR1 and CDR2 sequences are KGHSH and LQKENI.

This chain joins TRBV7-2 and TRBJ2-7; 11 bases match TRBD2. The CDR3 covers 15 residues. The germline V gene encodes CDR1 SGHTA and CDR2 FQGNSA. V shed 1 base and J 2 bases; nucleotides not matched to a gene: 1. DNA of the CDR3: TGTGCCAGCAGCTTAGTTAGCGGGGGGGCCTACGAGCAGTACTTC. This sequence encodes CASSLVSGGAYEQYF.

The gene calls are TRBV7-2 and TRBJ1-1; weak D call: TRBD1 (5 bases). In germline, CDR1 is SGHTA, CDR2 FQGNSA. The CDR3 has 14 residues. V lost 6 bases, J lost 3 bases, and 14 bases lay in between. CDR3 DNA sequence: TGTGCCAGCAGTTCAGGGATTTGGGACACTGAAGCTTTCTTT. It encodes CASSSGIWDTEAFF.

The chain couples TRBV9 to TRBJ1-3; 8 nucleotides align to TRBD1. The CDR3 sequence is 17 residues long. J lost 4 bases, V lost 0 bases, and 9 bases had no gene match. CDR1 and CDR2 from the germline V gene are SGDLS and YYNGEE. The CDR3 region has the DNA TGTGCCAGCAGCGTAGTCCCCCAGGGGGCTGTAGGAAACACCATATATTTT. The encoded protein is CASSVVPQGAVGNTIYF. The complete variable domain, with remaining parts taken from reference TRBV9 and TRBJ1-3, reads DSGVTQTPKHLITATGQRVTLRCSPRSGDLSVYWYQQSLDQGLQFLIQYYNGEERAKGNILERFSAQQFPDLHSELNLSSLELGDSALYFCASSVVPQGAVGNTIYFGEGSWLTVV.

The rearrangement uses TRBV9 and TRBJ2-5; 8 positions agree with TRBD2. Germline V gene data show CDR1 as SGDLS and CDR2 as YYNGEE. CDR3 length equals 15 residues. The V and J ends lost 2 bases and 5 bases, in that order; junction bases with no gene match: 8. CDR3 coding DNA: TGTGCCAGCAGCGTTAGCGGGGTGGGAGGGGAGACCCAGTACTTC. This gives the protein CASSVSGVGGETQYF.

This chain links TRBV28 with TRBJ1-2; D is unresolved. V was cut by 1 base and J by 1 base, with 13 bases left in between. The CDR3 covers 16 residues. From germline, CDR1 is MDHEN and CDR2 SYDVKM. CDR3 sequence (DNA): TGTGCCAGCAGTTTATTAGCGAGAGCCCTTAACTATGGCTACACCTTC. Its translation: CASSLLARALNYGYTF.

This chain's CDR3 is CASSLGGHSSYNSPLHF. CDR3 nucleotides: TGCGCCAGCAGCTTGGGGGGGCACAGCTCCTATAATTCACCCCTCCACTTT. The V call is TRBV5-1, the J call TRBJ1-6; the D gene is possibly TRBD1 (6 bases). The CDR3 totals 17 residues. Germline V gene data show CDR1 as SGHRS and CDR2 as YFSETQ. The ends were cut back, 0 bases at V and 0 bases at J, with 10 bases in the middle.

The CDR3 DNA reads TGTGCCAGCAGTTCGCAGGGGGCTGACACTGAAGCTTTCTTT. This encodes CASSSQGADTEAFF. The chain uses TRBV7-2 and TRBJ1-1; TRBD1 aligns across 8 bases. Losses at the gene ends were 6 bases for V and 3 bases for J; bases not matched to a gene: 6. CDR3 size: 14 residues. CDR1 SGHTA and CDR2 FQGNSA come from the germline V gene.

The rearrangement uses TRBV5-4 and TRBJ2-3; the match to TRBD1 covers 7 bases. The CDR3 loop spans 14 amino acids. Trimming cost V 4 bases and J 4 bases; bases outside gene matches: 6. The germline V gene encodes CDR1 SGHNT and CDR2 YYREEE (reference sequence). CDR3 amino acids: CASSRQTGADTQYF. The CDR3, as DNA: TGTGCCAGCAGCCGTCAAACAGGGGCAGATACGCAGTATTTT.

The chain recombines TRBV7-9 with TRBJ1-2; TRBD1 might be the D (6 bases). Between the trimmed V and J ends, which lost 5 bases and 2 bases, there was a span of 15 bases. The CDR3 is 15 residues long. CDR1 and CDR2 (germline): SEHNR, FQNEAQ (reference sequence). DNA of the CDR3: TGTGCCAGCAGCCCAAAAGGGGGATCCAACTATGGCTACACCTTC. Translation gives CASSPKGGSNYGYTF.

J is TRBJ1-6 and V is TRBV2; no definite D call. This CDR3 is built from 15 residues. Germline CDR1 SNHLY, CDR2 FYNNEI. Trimming cost V 1 base and J 4 bases, with 8 bases left between them. The CDR3 is CASSEDRGYNSPLHF. DNA of the CDR3: TGTGCCAGCAGTGAAGATCGAGGATATAATTCACCCCTCCACTTT.

This chain links TRBV5-1 with TRBJ2-1; TRBD2 agrees at 14 bases. V trimming: 3 bases; J trimming: 4 bases; junction bases outside the gene matches: 6. The CDR3 is 17 amino acids. CDR1 SGHRS and CDR2 YFSETQ come from the germline V gene. CDR3 region: CASSSGLAGGSYNEQFF. The CDR3 coding sequence is TGCGCCAGCAGCTCCGGACTAGCGGGGGGCTCATACAATGAGCAGTTCTTC.

Only a few counts were recorded for this clone. The genes are TRBV4-3 and TRBJ2-1, with a weak D call TRBD1 (6 bases). CDR1 LGHNA and CDR2 YSLEER come from the germline V gene. The CDR3 consists of 15 residues. Trimming stripped 8 bases from V and 4 bases from J, with 18 bases between. CDR3 sequence reads: CASSRAGAEYNEQFF. DNA of the CDR3: TGCGCCAGCTCCCGCGCAGGGGCTGAGTACAATGAGCAGTTCTTC.

V usage is TRBV7-8 and J usage is TRBJ2-7; 9 bases are shared with TRBD1. Trimming cost V 1 base and J 4 bases; bases outside gene matches: 8. This CDR3 is built from 16 residues. CDR1 is SGHVS, CDR2 FQNEAQ, per germline. CDR3: CASSLGSGTGKYEQYF. The CDR3 DNA is TGTGCCAGCAGCTTAGGGAGTGGGACAGGGAAATACGAGCAGTACTTC.